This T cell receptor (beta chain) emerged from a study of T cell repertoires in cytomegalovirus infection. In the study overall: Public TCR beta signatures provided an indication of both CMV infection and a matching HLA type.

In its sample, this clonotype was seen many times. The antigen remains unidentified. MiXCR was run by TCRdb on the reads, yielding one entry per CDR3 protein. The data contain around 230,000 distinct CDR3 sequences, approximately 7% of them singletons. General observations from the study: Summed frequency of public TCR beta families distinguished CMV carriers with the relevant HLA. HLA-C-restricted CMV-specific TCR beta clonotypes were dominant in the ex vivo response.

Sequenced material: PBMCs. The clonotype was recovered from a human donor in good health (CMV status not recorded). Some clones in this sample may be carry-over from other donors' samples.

The CDR3 is CASSSGQGEFQPQHF. The CDR3 DNA reads as TGTGCCAGCAGCTCAGGACAGGGGGAATTTCAGCCCCAGCATTTT. The J gene is TRBJ1-5, the V gene TRBV7-2, with 10 bases fitting TRBD1. Trimming removed 4 bases from V and 6 bases from J; junction bases left unmatched: 6. From germline, CDR1 is SGHTA and CDR2 FQGNSA. This CDR3 is 15 amino acids long.